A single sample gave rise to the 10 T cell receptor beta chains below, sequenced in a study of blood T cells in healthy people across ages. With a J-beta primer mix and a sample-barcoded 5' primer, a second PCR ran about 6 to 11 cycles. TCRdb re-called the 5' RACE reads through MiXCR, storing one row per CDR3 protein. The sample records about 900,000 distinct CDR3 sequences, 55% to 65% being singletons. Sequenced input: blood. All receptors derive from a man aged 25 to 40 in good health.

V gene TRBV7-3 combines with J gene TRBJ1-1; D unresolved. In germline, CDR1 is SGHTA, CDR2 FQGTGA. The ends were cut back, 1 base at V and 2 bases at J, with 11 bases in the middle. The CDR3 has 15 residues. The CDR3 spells CASSLIGLHNTEAFF. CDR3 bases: TGTGCCAGCAGCTTAATCGGACTTCATAACACTGAAGCTTTCTTT.

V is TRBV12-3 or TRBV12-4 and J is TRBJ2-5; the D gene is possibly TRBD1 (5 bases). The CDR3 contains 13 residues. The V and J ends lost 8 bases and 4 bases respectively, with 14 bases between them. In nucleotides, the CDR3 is TGTGCCAGCTGGGCAGGGAACGGAGAGACCCAGTACTTC. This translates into CASWAGNGETQYF.

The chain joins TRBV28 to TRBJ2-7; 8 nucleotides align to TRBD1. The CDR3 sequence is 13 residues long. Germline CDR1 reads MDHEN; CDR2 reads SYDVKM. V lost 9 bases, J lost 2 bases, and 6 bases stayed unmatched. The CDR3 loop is CARTDRAAYEQYF. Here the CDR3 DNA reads TGTGCCAGAACGGACAGGGCGGCCTACGAGCAGTACTTC.

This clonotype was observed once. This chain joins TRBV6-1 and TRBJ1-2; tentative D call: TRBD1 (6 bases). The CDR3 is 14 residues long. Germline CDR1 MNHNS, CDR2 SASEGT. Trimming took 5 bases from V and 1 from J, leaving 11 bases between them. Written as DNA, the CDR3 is TGTGCCAGCAGTACTCTACAGGGTAACTATGGCTACACCTTC. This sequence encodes CASSTLQGNYGYTF.

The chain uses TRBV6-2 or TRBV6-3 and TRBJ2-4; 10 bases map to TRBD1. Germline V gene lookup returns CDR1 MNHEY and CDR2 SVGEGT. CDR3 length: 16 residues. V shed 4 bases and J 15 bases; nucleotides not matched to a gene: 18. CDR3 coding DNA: TGTGCCAGCAGTTCAGGAACCCGGACAGGGGGTGAATTTCGGTACTTC. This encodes CASSSGTRTGGEFRYF.

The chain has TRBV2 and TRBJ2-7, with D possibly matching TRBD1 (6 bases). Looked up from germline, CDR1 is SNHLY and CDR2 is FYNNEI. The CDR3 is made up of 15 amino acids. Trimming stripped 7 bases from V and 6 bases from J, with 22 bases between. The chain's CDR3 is CASNVRDTEPTEQYF. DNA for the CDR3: TGTGCCAGCAACGTCCGGGACACCGAGCCCACCGAGCAGTACTTC.

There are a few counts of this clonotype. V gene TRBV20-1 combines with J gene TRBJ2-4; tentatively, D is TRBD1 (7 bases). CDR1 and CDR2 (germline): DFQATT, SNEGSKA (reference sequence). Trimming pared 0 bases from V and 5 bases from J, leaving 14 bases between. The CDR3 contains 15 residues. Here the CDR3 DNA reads TGCAGTGCTAGAGATAGCGGAACAGGGGAAAACATTCAGTACTTC. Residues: CSARDSGTGENIQYF.

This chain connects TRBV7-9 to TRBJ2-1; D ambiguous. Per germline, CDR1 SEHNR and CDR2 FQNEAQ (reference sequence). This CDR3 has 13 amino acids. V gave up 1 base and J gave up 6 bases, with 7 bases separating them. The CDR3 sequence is CASSLGHLNEQFF. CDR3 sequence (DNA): TGTGCCAGCAGCTTAGGACACCTCAATGAGCAGTTCTTC.

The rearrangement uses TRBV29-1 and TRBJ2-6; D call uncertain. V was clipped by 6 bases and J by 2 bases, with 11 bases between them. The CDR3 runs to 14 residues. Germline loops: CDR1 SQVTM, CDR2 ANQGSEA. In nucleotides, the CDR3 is TGCAGCGTGGTTCAGTCACCTGGGGCCAACGTCCTGACTTTC. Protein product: CSVVQSPGANVLTF.

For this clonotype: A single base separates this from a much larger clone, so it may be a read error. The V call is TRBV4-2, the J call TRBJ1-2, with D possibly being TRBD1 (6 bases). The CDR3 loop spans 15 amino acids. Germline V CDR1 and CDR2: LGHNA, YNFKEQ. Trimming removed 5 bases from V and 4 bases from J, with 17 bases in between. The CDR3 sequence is CASSSQVRGSYGYTF. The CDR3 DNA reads TGTGCCAGCAGCAGTCAAGTCAGGGGCTCCTATGGCTACACCTTC.